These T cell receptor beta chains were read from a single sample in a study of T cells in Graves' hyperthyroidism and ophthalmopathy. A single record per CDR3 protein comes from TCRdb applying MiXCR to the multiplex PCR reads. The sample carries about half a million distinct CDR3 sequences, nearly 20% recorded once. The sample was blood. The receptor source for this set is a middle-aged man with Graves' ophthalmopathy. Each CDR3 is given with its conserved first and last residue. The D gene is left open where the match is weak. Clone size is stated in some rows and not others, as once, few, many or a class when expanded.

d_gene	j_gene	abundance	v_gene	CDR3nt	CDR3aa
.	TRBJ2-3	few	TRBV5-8	TGTGCCAGCAGCAAATCTACCGGGCGTTCAGATACGCAGTATTTT	CASSKSTGRSDTQYF
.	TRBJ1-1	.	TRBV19	TGTGCCAGTAGTATCCAAAGTACAAACACTGAAGCTTTCTTT	CASSIQSTNTEAFF
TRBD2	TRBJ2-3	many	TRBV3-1	TGTGCCAGCAGCCAAGAATCTAGCGGGCTAGATACGCAGTATTTT	CASSQESSGLDTQYF
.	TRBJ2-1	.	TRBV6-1	TGTGCCAGCAGTGAAACGCACAAGCAGTTCTTC	CASSETHKQFF
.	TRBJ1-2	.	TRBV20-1	TGCAGTGCTCCCCCTTTGGTCAGGGGCTACACCTTC	CSAPPLVRGYTF
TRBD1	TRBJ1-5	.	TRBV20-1	TGCAGTGCTAGAGAGATGGACAGGGAAGGACAGCCCCAGCATTTT	CSAREMDREGQPQHF
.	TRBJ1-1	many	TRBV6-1	TGTGCCACCCTCTGGGAGTTGAACACTGAAGCTTTCTTT	CATLWELNTEAFF
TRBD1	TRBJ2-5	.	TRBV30	TGTGCCTGGAGTCCACTGGACAGGGGAGAGACCCAGTACTTC	CAWSPLDRGETQYF
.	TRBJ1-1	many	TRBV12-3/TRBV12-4	TGTGCCAGCAGTTTTGGAGGGAGTGGGACTGAAGCTTTCTTT	CASSFGGSGTEAFF
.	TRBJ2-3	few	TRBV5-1	TGCGCCAGCAGCTTGCTGCTGGAAGGAGATACGCAGTATTTT	CASSLLLEGDTQYF
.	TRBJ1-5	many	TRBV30	TGTGCCTGGAGTAGGATGGGGGCAGGGGATTGGAATCAGCCCCAGCATTTT	CAWSRMGAGDWNQPQHF
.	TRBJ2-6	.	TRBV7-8	TGTGCCAGCAGCTTAGGGGTGGGCTCTGGGGCCAACGTCCTGACTTTC	CASSLGVGSGANVLTF
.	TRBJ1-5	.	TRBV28	TGTGCCAGCAAGCAGATCAATCAGCCCCAGCATTTT	CASKQINQPQHF
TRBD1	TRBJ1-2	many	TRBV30	TGTGCCTGGACTCCGGACAGGGGGCAAAATGGCTACACCTTC	CAWTPDRGQNGYTF
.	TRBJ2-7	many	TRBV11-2	TGTGCCAGCGAGGTAACGAGAAGCGGAGGGTTCTACGAGCAGTACTTC	CASEVTRSGGFYEQYF
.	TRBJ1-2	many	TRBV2	TGTGCCAGCAGTGAAGTGTGGTACAGGGCGAGTAACTATGGCTACACCTTC	CASSEVWYRASNYGYTF
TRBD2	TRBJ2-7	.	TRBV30	TGTGCCTGGAGTACCCGGACTAGCGGGAGTTACGAGCAGTACTTC	CAWSTRTSGSYEQYF
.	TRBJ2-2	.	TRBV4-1	TGCGCCAGCAGCCAAGAGGGGACTCGGAGCGGGGAGCTGTTTTTT	CASSQEGTRSGELFF
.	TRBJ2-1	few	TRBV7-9	TGTGCCAGCAGGCCCTTTCCTGCGGTATACAATGAGCAGTTCTTC	CASRPFPAVYNEQFF
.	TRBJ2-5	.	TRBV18	TGTGCCAGCTCACCTATCTTCACGGAGACCCAGTACTTC	CASSPIFTETQYF
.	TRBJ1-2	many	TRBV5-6	TGTGCCAGCAGCTTGGGACAGTCTAACTATGGCTACACCTTC	CASSLGQSNYGYTF
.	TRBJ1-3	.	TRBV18	TGTGCCAGCTCACCATGGGCCCCAACTGGAAACACCATATATTTT	CASSPWAPTGNTIYF
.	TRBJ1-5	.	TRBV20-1	TGCAGTGCTGGACCAGGGGATCAGCCCCAGCATTTT	CSAGPGDQPQHF
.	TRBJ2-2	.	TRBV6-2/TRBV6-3	TGTGCCAGCAGATACGGGGGTAACACCGGGGAGCTGTTTTTT	CASRYGGNTGELFF
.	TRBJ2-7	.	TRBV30	TGTGCCTGGGTGGGGACGGGGCCCTACGAGCAGTACTTC	CAWVGTGPYEQYF
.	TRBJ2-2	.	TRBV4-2	TGTGCCAGCAGCCTAGCGGACAATGCGAACACCGGGGAGCTGTTTTTT	CASSLADNANTGELFF
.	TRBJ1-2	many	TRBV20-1	TGCAGTGCTAGAGGGCTTGGGGTAGGGGGCTACACCTTC	CSARGLGVGGYTF
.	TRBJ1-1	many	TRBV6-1	TGTGCCAGCAGTGAAGGGGGGCGGGGCTTTGAAGCTTTCTTT	CASSEGGRGFEAFF
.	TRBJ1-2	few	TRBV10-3	TGTGCCATCTCCAAGCAGGGAGGAGGCTACACCTTC	CAISKQGGGYTF
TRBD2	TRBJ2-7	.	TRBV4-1	TGCGCCAGCAGCCAAATGGGACTAGCGAACTACGAGCAGTACTTC	CASSQMGLANYEQYF
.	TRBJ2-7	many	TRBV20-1	TGCAGTGCCCTCTCCTTTGGTATGGGAAACTACGAGCAGTACTTC	CSALSFGMGNYEQYF
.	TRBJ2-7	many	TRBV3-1	TGTGCCAGCAGCCCCCTCAGGATGCCCTACGAGCAGTACTTC	CASSPLRMPYEQYF
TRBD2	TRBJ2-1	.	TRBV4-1	TGCGCCAGCAGCGGGCAGCGGGATAGGGTCCAAGAGACCCAGTTCTTC	CASSGQRDRVQETQFF
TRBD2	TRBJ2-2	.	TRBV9	TGTGCCAGCAGCGTCTCCTGGCGGGGGGGACCGAACACCGGGGAGCTGTTTTTT	CASSVSWRGGPNTGELFF
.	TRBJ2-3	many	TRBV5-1	TGCGCCAGCAGCTCTTGGACGTCCGACACAGATACGCAGTATTTT	CASSSWTSDTDTQYF
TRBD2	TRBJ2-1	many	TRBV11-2	TGTGCCAGCAGCGGCGGGAGCGTCTACAATGAGCAGTTCTTC	CASSGGSVYNEQFF
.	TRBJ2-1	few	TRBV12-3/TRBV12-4	TGTGCCAGCAGTTCCGTGCGGAGCTCCTACAATGAGCAGTTCTTC	CASSSVRSSYNEQFF
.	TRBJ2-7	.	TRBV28	TGTGCCAGCAGTTTAGTCCTTGTGACAGCCCATTCCTACGAGCAGTACTTC	CASSLVLVTAHSYEQYF
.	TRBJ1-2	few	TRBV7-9	TGTGCCAGCAGCCGGACAGTCGGCTACACCTTC	CASSRTVGYTF
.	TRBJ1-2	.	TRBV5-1	TGCGCCAGCAGCGCCCCCGGAGAAGCGCGGGCCACGGCCTTC	CASSAPGEARATAF
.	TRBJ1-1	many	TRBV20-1	TGCAGTGCTATCCCCCGGGGGAGCACTGAAGCTTTCTTT	CSAIPRGSTEAFF
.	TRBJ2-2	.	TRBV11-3	TGTGCCAGCAGCCCAGCCCCCGGGGAGCTGTTTTTT	CASSPAPGELFF
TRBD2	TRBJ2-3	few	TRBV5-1	TGCGCCAGCAGCTTGGAGGCGACGGGACTAGCGGGAATAGATACGCAGTATTTT	CASSLEATGLAGIDTQYF
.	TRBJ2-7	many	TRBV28	TGTGCCAGCAGTTTAGGAGGGTGGGCCTACGAGCAGTACTTC	CASSLGGWAYEQYF
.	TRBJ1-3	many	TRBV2	TGTGCCAGCAGTTCCGCAGCAAGCATTGGAAACACCATATATTTT	CASSSAASIGNTIYF
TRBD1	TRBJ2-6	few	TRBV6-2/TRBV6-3	TGTGCCAGCAGCCCGGGACAGGGAGTAGGTGGGGCCAACGTCCTGACTTTC	CASSPGQGVGGANVLTF
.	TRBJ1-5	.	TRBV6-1	TGTGCCAGCGGTCAGGGAGAGCCCCAGCATTTT	CASGQGEPQHF
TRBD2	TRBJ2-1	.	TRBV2	TGTGCCAGCAGTTTTAGCGGGGGGGCGCCCTACAATGAGCAGTTCTTC	CASSFSGGAPYNEQFF
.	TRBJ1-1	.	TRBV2	TGTGCCAGCAGTGGGACAGTTCCTGAAGCTTTCTTT	CASSGTVPEAFF
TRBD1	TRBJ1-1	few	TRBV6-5	TGTGCCAGCAGTTACCCGTACAGGGGTCCGGCCACTGAAGCTTTCTTT	CASSYPYRGPATEAFF
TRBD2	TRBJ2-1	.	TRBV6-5	TGTGCCAGCAGTTACTCGAAAAGCGGGGGGTGGGATGAGCAGTTCTTC	CASSYSKSGGWDEQFF
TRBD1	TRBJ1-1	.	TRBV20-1	TGCAGTGCTAGAGATCGGGGGCCAGGGGGCCGAACTGAAGCTTTCTTT	CSARDRGPGGRTEAFF
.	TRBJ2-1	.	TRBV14	TGTGCCAGCAGCCAAGAAAGAGGTTGGGACACCCATGAGCAGTTCTTC	CASSQERGWDTHEQFF
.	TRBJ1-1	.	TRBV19	TGTGCCAGTAGTAACGGGGGGTCGGACACTGAAGCTTTCTTT	CASSNGGSDTEAFF
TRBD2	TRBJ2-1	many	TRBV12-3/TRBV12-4	TGTGCCAGCAGTCCACTGGGACTAGCGGGAGGGTCCTACAATGAGCAGTTCTTC	CASSPLGLAGGSYNEQFF
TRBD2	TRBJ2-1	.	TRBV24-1	TGTGCCACCAGTGATCCTGGACTAGCGGGGTACAATGAGCAGTTCTTC	CATSDPGLAGYNEQFF
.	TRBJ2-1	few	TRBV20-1	TGCAGTGCTAGAATGAGGGGCGGCAATGAGCAGTTCTTC	CSARMRGGNEQFF
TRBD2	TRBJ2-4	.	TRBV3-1	TGTGCCAGCAGTCCCAATAGCGGGGGAGCCAAAAACACTCAGTACTTC	CASSPNSGGAKNTQYF
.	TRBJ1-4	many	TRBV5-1	TGCGCCAGCAGCCCGGACAGCCGAAATGAAAAACTGTTTTTT	CASSPDSRNEKLFF